The rows below give T cell receptor beta chains drawn from one sample of a study of Ad26.COV2.S vaccination and SARS-CoV-2 variants. Profiled with immunoSEQ multiplex PCR; TCRdb holds only in-frame clones, not every one. The sample lists 410,000 or so clones; about 92% were seen once. Sequencing used peripheral blood, obtained in a trial of Ad26.COV2.S vaccine versus placebo. The receptors derive from a person between 18 and 65 years old who received the Ad26.COV2.S COVID-19 vaccine or a placebo. The CDR3 runs from the conserved cysteine through the conserved F or W. Fields, in order: CDR3 length, J gene, V gene, CDR3 protein.

15 | TRBJ2-7 | TRBV6-5 | CASRGAGGISYEQYF
15 | TRBJ1-2 | TRBV27 | CASSLWGQGLYGYTF
12 | TRBJ2-2 | TRBV12-3/TRBV12-4 | CANANGPGELFF
14 | TRBJ2-3 | TRBV10-1 | CASSDSLDPDTQYF
13 | TRBJ1-1 | TRBV30 | CAWSVWRTTEAFF
14 | TRBJ2-1 | TRBV10-3 | CAITVRSRGGQQFF
13 | TRBJ1-2 | TRBV7-9 | CASSSTTRVGYTF
15 | TRBJ2-7 | TRBV19 | CASSIRGSPSYEQYF
17 | TRBJ2-3 | TRBV15 | CATSRSVLAGGADTQYF
14 | TRBJ2-7 | TRBV7-2 | CASSPGAPAYEQYF
15 | TRBJ2-7 | TRBV15 | CATSRDITATYEQYF